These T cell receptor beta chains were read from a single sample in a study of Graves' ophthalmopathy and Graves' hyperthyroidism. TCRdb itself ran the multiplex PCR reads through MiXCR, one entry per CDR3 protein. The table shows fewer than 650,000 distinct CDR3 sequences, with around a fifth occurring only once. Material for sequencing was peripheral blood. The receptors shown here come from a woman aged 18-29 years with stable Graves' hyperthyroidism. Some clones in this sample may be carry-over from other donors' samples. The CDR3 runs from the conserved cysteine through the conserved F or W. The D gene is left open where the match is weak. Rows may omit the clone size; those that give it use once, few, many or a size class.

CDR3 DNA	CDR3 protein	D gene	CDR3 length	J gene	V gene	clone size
TGTGCCAGCAGCTTAAATAGCGGGAGGGGGGAGCTGTTTTTT	CASSLNSGRGELFF	TRBD2	14	TRBJ2-2	TRBV11-2	few
TGTGCCAGCAGCAAGCAAGAACTATGGGAAGCTTTCTTT	CASSKQELWEAFF	NA	13	TRBJ1-1	TRBV7-2	NA
TGTGCCAGCAGAGGATCTGCGGGACTAGCCCCTGACGAGCAGTACTTC	CASRGSAGLAPDEQYF	TRBD2	16	TRBJ2-7	TRBV6-1	many
TGTGCCAGTACCCGACAGGCGCTTCCCAATCAGCCCCAGCATTTT	CASTRQALPNQPQHF	NA	15	TRBJ1-5	TRBV19	many
TGTGCCAGCAGCTTAGCGGGGGGGGCGAACACCGGGGAGCTGTTTTTT	CASSLAGGANTGELFF	TRBD2	16	TRBJ2-2	TRBV7-2	few
TGTGCCAGCAGCTCCCAGGGGGGGGCCGCTCCCAACACTGAAGCTTTCTTT	CASSSQGGAAPNTEAFF	TRBD1	17	TRBJ1-1	TRBV7-3	many
TGTGCCACCCAGGTGGGGGAGACCCAGTACTTC	CATQVGETQYF	NA	11	TRBJ2-5	TRBV24-1	many
TGTGCCAGCAGTTACTCCCTACTAGCGGGAGGGCCTAACACCGGGGAGCTGTTTTTT	CASSYSLLAGGPNTGELFF	TRBD2	19	TRBJ2-2	TRBV6-2/TRBV6-3	NA
TGTGCCACGTTGACGGGTACAGGGTACGAGCAGTACTTC	CATLTGTGYEQYF	NA	13	TRBJ2-7	TRBV28	many
TGTGCCAGCAGCTTAGAGTTAGGGACAGGGGGCTTC	CASSLELGTGGF	TRBD1	12	TRBJ2-5	TRBV7-9	few
TGTACCAGCAGTTGGAGGACAGCGACTGGCTACACCTTC	CTSSWRTATGYTF	NA	13	TRBJ1-2	TRBV12-3/TRBV12-4	many
TGTGCCAGCAGCATTTGGGGGGGCCCCTACGAGCAGTACTTC	CASSIWGGPYEQYF	NA	14	TRBJ2-7	TRBV7-2	many
TGTGCTAGTGGCCGGGACACCGGCGGGTACTATGGCTACACCTTC	CASGRDTGGYYGYTF	NA	15	TRBJ1-2	TRBV12-5	NA
TGTGCCTGGACGGCTGGGAGTCATAAAGCGGAGACCCAGTACTTC	CAWTAGSHKAETQYF	NA	15	TRBJ2-5	TRBV30	NA
TGTGCCAGCAGTTTATTATCCTGCAACTCTGAAGCTTTCTTT	CASSLLSCNSEAFF	NA	14	TRBJ1-1	TRBV28	NA
TGTGCCAGCAGCACCTTGGACGGGTCTGCACCCCTCCACTTT	CASSTLDGSAPLHF	NA	14	TRBJ1-6	TRBV7-6	NA
TGCGCCAGCAGGCCTAGCGCCGGGGAGCTGTTTTTT	CASRPSAGELFF	NA	12	TRBJ2-2	TRBV5-1	many
TGCAGTGCTAGATCGGGGGACTTGCGACAAGAGACCCAGTACTTC	CSARSGDLRQETQYF	NA	15	TRBJ2-5	TRBV20-1	few
TGTGCCAGCAGCCCCGGACAGGTTTTCCAAGAGACCCAGTACTTC	CASSPGQVFQETQYF	TRBD1	15	TRBJ2-5	TRBV7-9	many
TGTGCCAGCAGCACACAGGGGGATACTTTAGCTTTCTTT	CASSTQGDTLAFF	TRBD1	13	TRBJ1-1	TRBV9	few
TGTGCCAGCTCGGACCGCCGACCGAACACCGGGGAGCTGTTTTTT	CASSDRRPNTGELFF	NA	15	TRBJ2-2	TRBV12-3/TRBV12-4	many
TGTGCCAGCAGTCAAACAGGGGAAGAGACCCAGTACTTC	CASSQTGEETQYF	TRBD1	13	TRBJ2-5	TRBV12-3/TRBV12-4	many
TGTGCCAGAGAAGAAAGGGACAGCCAGAACACTGAAGCTTTCTTT	CAREERDSQNTEAFF	TRBD1	15	TRBJ1-1	TRBV6-1	once
TGTGCCAGCAGTGAAAAGGAGGGGGCTAATCAGCCCCAGCATTTT	CASSEKEGANQPQHF	TRBD1	15	TRBJ1-5	TRBV6-1	NA
TGCAGTGCTAGACCACCTGGCCTTACAGGGTTGGCTTTCTTT	CSARPPGLTGLAFF	NA	14	TRBJ1-1	TRBV20-1	few
TGTGCCAGCAGTGCTCGACAGGGGCTGCATTCACCCCTCCACTTT	CASSARQGLHSPLHF	TRBD1	15	TRBJ1-6	TRBV27	few
TGCAGTGGCGAGGCCGTAAACACCGGGGAGCTGTTTTTT	CSGEAVNTGELFF	NA	13	TRBJ2-2	TRBV20-1	many
TGTGCCAGCAGCCTACAGTATAATTCACCCCCCCACTTT	CASSLQYNSPPHF	NA	13	TRBJ1-6	TRBV12-3/TRBV12-4	NA
TGTGCCAGCAGCTCGGGACAGGGACACAATCAGCCCCAGCATTTT	CASSSGQGHNQPQHF	TRBD1	15	TRBJ1-5	TRBV7-9	few
TGTGCCAGCAACCCTCTCGACAGCCTGACGGGTAACGAGCAGTACTTC	CASNPLDSLTGNEQYF	NA	16	TRBJ2-7	TRBV11-2	few
TGCGCCAGCAGCGCCGGGACAGGGGCCGTCTACGAGCAGTACTTC	CASSAGTGAVYEQYF	TRBD1	15	TRBJ2-7	TRBV5-1	NA
TGTGCCAGCAGAGCTAGCGGGGGGAACACCGGGGAGCTGTTTTTT	CASRASGGNTGELFF	TRBD2	15	TRBJ2-2	TRBV12-3/TRBV12-4	many
TGTGCCAGCAGTCCTAATCGACAGGGTCCCTACGAGCAGTACTTC	CASSPNRQGPYEQYF	TRBD1	15	TRBJ2-7	TRBV2	many
TGTGCCAGTAGTATGGGGGGGGTGACCGGGGCCAACGTCCTGACTTTC	CASSMGGVTGANVLTF	TRBD2	16	TRBJ2-6	TRBV19	many
TGTGCCAGCAGCACCCAGGGGGCTGCGGGACCAGGGATACCCGAGCAGTACTTC	CASSTQGAAGPGIPEQYF	TRBD1	18	TRBJ2-7	TRBV6-2/TRBV6-3	few
TGTGCCTGGAGTGCACTAGCGGGGGGCCTTTGGACCCAGTACTTC	CAWSALAGGLWTQYF	TRBD2	15	TRBJ2-5	TRBV30	NA
TGTGCCAGCAGTAGCTACGGGAGCTCCTATGGCTACACCTTC	CASSSYGSSYGYTF	NA	14	TRBJ1-2	TRBV27	NA
TGTGCCAGCACCGACGCCGGACAAACGGACGGCTACACCTTC	CASTDAGQTDGYTF	NA	14	TRBJ1-2	TRBV2	many
TGTGCCAGCAAGCCGGGGCCCTCTAACTATGGCTACACCTTC	CASKPGPSNYGYTF	NA	14	TRBJ1-2	TRBV27	NA
TGTGCCAGTAGTTCCCCCAGAGACGGGAGAGGTTACGAGCAGTACTTC	CASSSPRDGRGYEQYF	NA	16	TRBJ2-7	TRBV19	many
TGTGCCAGCAGTTTAGGGACCATTCAGTACTTC	CASSLGTIQYF	NA	11	TRBJ2-4	TRBV12-3/TRBV12-4	many
TGTGCCAGCACCAACGAAGGGAGGGGGGACTATGGCTACACCTTC	CASTNEGRGDYGYTF	NA	15	TRBJ1-2	TRBV6-1	many
TGTGCCAGCAGTCTCACAGGGCTGGGAGATACGCAGTATTTT	CASSLTGLGDTQYF	NA	14	TRBJ2-3	TRBV12-3/TRBV12-4	NA
TGCGCCAGCAGCGGAATAGGAAACTATGGTTACACCTTC	CASSGIGNYGYTF	NA	13	TRBJ1-2	TRBV5-1	NA
TGTGCCACCTCAGCCTATGGCTACACCTTC	CATSAYGYTF	NA	10	TRBJ1-2	TRBV6-1	many
TGTGCCAGCAGTTTAGCTAGCGGGGGTCTCACCGGGGAGCTGTTTTTT	CASSLASGGLTGELFF	TRBD2	16	TRBJ2-2	TRBV12-3/TRBV12-4	NA
TGTGCCAGCAGCTTGATGGCGGGTGAAGCTTTCTTT	CASSLMAGEAFF	NA	12	TRBJ1-1	TRBV7-8	NA
TGTGCCAGCTCACCCGGGAGTTGGGACGAGCAGTACTTC	CASSPGSWDEQYF	NA	13	TRBJ2-7	TRBV18	many
TGTACCAGCAGTCAGGGACAGGTCTCTGGAAACACCATATATTTT	CTSSQGQVSGNTIYF	TRBD1	15	TRBJ1-3	TRBV6-1	many
TGTGCCACCGGACTAAATATGAACACCGGGGAGCTGTTTTTT	CATGLNMNTGELFF	NA	14	TRBJ2-2	TRBV10-3	NA
TGCAGTGCTAGAGAGCCTAGAGGGGGGAACACTGAAGCTTTCTTT	CSAREPRGGNTEAFF	NA	15	TRBJ1-1	TRBV20-1	many
TGTGCCAGTAGTATTTGGATGGGGCAGGCGAGGAACACTGAAGCTTTCTTT	CASSIWMGQARNTEAFF	NA	17	TRBJ1-1	TRBV19	many
TGTGCCAGCAGCAGAGAATTGAACACTGAAGCTTTCTTT	CASSRELNTEAFF	NA	13	TRBJ1-1	TRBV12-3/TRBV12-4	many
TGTGCCAGCAGTGAATCGGAGGGGCAGTTCTACGAGCAGTACTTC	CASSESEGQFYEQYF	NA	15	TRBJ2-7	TRBV2	many